This passage covers 21 T cell receptor beta chains from one sample sequenced in a study of T-cell reconstitution after alpha-beta-depleted transplantation in children. This sample's TCRbeta library carried unique molecular identifier barcodes. TCRdb used MiXCR to reprocess the PCR reads, holding one entry per CDR3 protein. The table shows 400,000 to 500,000 distinct CDR3 sequences, with approximately 11% occurring only once. This material consisted of PBMCs from the stem cell graft donor, taken from the stem cell graft. The receptors come from a human donor who donated a stem cell graft to a child with acute myeloid leukemia.

This chain uses TRBV20-1 with TRBJ2-3; 16 nucleotides match TRBD2. CDR1 is DFQATT, CDR2 SNEGSKA, per germline (reference sequence). J gave up 4 bases and V 0 bases, and 7 bases lay outside the gene matches. The CDR3 loop spans 18 amino acids. The chain's CDR3 is CSARDQGLAGGVADTQYF. The CDR3 DNA reads TGCAGTGCTAGAGATCAGGGACTAGCGGGGGGGGTGGCAGATACGCAGTATTTT.

This clonotype was seen repeatedly, ten times or more. The chain carries TRBV5-1 and TRBJ2-5; perhaps TRBD2 as D (5 bases). Germline lookup yields CDR1 SGHRS and CDR2 YFSETQ. V lost 4 bases and J lost 2, with 12 bases in between. CDR3 length: 14 residues. CDR3 region: CASSLGSEQETQYF. CDR3 in DNA: TGCGCCAGCAGCCTAGGGAGTGAACAAGAGACCCAGTACTTC.

This clonotype was counted at least ten times. At one end, the junction sequence differs from germline, possibly due to a read error. The chain recombines TRBV5-1 with TRBJ2-6; no clear D gene. The CDR3 loop spans 16 amino acids. Germline loops: CDR1 SGHRS, CDR2 YFSETQ. The CDR3 is CASSLSGDSGANVLTF. CDR3 DNA: TGTGCCAGCAGCCTGTCAGGAGATTCTGGGGCCAACGTCCTGACTTTC.

The chain uses TRBV7-6 and TRBJ1-1, with D tentatively TRBD1 (5 bases). The CDR3 is made up of 14 amino acids. V was shortened by 5 bases and J by 6 bases, with 16 bases between the two germline ends. CDR1 and CDR2 (germline): SGHVS, FNYEAQ. The CDR3 sequence is CASSPLGGESEAFF. As DNA, the CDR3 is TGTGCCAGCAGCCCCCTTGGGGGGGAGTCTGAAGCTTTCTTT.

The sample holds many counts of this clonotype. This sequence joins TRBV2 and TRBJ2-5, with D uncertain. The germline V gene has CDR1 SNHLY and CDR2 FYNNEI. This CDR3 is built from 11 residues. Trimming pared 3 bases from V and 5 bases from J, leaving 4 bases between. CDR3 protein: CASSDPETQYF. CDR3 in DNA: TGTGCCAGCAGTGACCCGGAGACCCAGTACTTC.

Worth noting for this clonotype: No conserved phenylalanine or tryptophan ends this CDR3, so it is likely a read error. No DNA is shown, since the ends of the CDR3 on it are uncertain; the CDR3 is the one TCRdb lists. The chain employs TRBV14 and TRBJ2-7; no check of the table's D call, TRBD1, against the DNA was made. The CDR3 length equals 10 residues, ends included. Germline V gives CDR1 SGHDN, CDR2 FVKESK. This CDR3 is CASSQAPGPL.

This clonotype was counted a few times. The rearrangement joins TRBV10-3 to TRBJ2-1; D unclear. The V gene lost 5 bases and the J gene lost 8 bases, with 7 bases spanning the gap. Per the germline V gene, CDR1 is ENHRY and CDR2 is SYGVKD. The CDR3 sequence is 11 residues long. CDR3 sequence: CAISQSDEQFF. CDR3 sequence (DNA): TGTGCCATCAGTCAATCGGATGAGCAGTTCTTC.

The chain links TRBV20-1 to TRBJ2-5; D may be TRBD1 or TRBD2 (7 bases each). Trimming took off 2 bases at V and 5 bases at J, with 15 bases between the two ends. Germline V gene data show CDR1 as DFQATT and CDR2 as SNEGSKA (reference sequence). CDR3 size: 14 residues. CDR3 protein: CSARPIQGGETQYF. As DNA, the CDR3 is TGCAGTGCTAGACCTATCCAGGGGGGGGAGACCCAGTACTTC.

The chain couples TRBV7-2 to TRBJ2-3; D may be TRBD1 (5 bases). CDR3 size: 14 residues. V dropped 1 base and J dropped 6 bases, with 11 bases sitting between them. Germline assignment: CDR1 SGHTA and CDR2 FQGNSA. The CDR3 DNA is TGTGCCAGCAGCTTAGAGGGGTTTGGGGATACGCAGTATTTT. It codes for CASSLEGFGDTQYF. The full variable domain, completed using reference TRBV7-2 and TRBJ2-3, is GAGVSQSPSNKVTEKGKDVELRCDPISGHTALYWYRQSLGQGLEFLIYFQGNSAPDKSGLPSDRFSAERTGGSVSTLTIQRTQQEDSAVYLCASSLEGFGDTQYFGPGTRLTVL.

This chain links TRBV5-1 with TRBJ2-1, with a tentative D call TRBD1 (7 bases). Germline values: CDR1 SGHRS, CDR2 YFSETQ. CDR3 length equals 13 residues. V shed 4 bases and J shed 7 bases, with 12 bases lying between them. CDR3 sequence: CASSPPGGNEQFF. In DNA form, the CDR3 reads TGCGCCAGCAGCCCCCCAGGGGGGAATGAGCAGTTCTTC. The whole variable domain, remainder taken from reference TRBV5-1 and TRBJ2-1, is KAGVTQTPRYLIKTRGQQVTLSCSPISGHRSVSWYQQTPGQGLQFLFEYFSETQRNKGNFPGRFSGRQFSNSRSEMNVSTLELGDSALYLCASSPPGGNEQFFGPGTRLTVL.

In this sample, this clonotype turned up a few times. This rearrangement joins TRBV5-1 to TRBJ2-3, with TRBD2 identical over 9 bases. V lost 4 bases to trimming and J lost 5 bases; unmatched junction nucleotides: 11. Germline V gene sequence: CDR1 SGHRS, CDR2 YFSETQ. The CDR3 is 16 amino acids. The CDR3 is CASSPGASGEIDTQYF. The CDR3 bases are TGCGCCAGCAGCCCTGGGGCTAGCGGGGAAATAGATACGCAGTATTTT.

The chain has TRBV3-1 and TRBJ2-1; the D is unclear. The germline gives CDR1 LGHDT, CDR2 YNNKEL (reference sequence). V was shortened by 3 bases and J by 3 bases, with 12 bases between the two germline ends. The CDR3 is 15 residues long. The chain's CDR3 is CASSQENGFYNEQFF. The CDR3 DNA is TGTGCCAGCAGCCAGGAGAATGGATTCTACAATGAGCAGTTCTTC.

This clonotype was seen a handful of times. The V and J genes are TRBV5-1 and TRBJ2-7, with D tentatively TRBD1 (6 bases). Germline values: CDR1 SGHRS, CDR2 YFSETQ. Trimming stripped 2 bases from V and 2 bases from J, with 14 bases between. CDR3 length equals 15 residues. The DNA for the CDR3 is TGCGCCAGCAGCTTAGGGCCAGGGGAAACCTACGAGCAGTACGTC. Translation gives CASSLGPGETYEQYV.

This clonotype was picked up a small number of times. This chain joins TRBV20-1 and TRBJ1-2; TRBD1 matches at 7 bases. Germline V gene sequence: CDR1 DFQATT, CDR2 SNEGSKA (reference sequence). This CDR3 comprises 15 residues. V gave up 8 bases and J gave up 0 bases; unmatched junction bases: 12. Written as DNA, the CDR3 is TGCAGTTCCTACCCCACAGGGGCCCCTAACTATGGCTACACCTTC. Its protein is CSSYPTGAPNYGYTF.

The genes are TRBV5-1 and TRBJ2-5; perhaps D is TRBD1 or TRBD2 (5 bases each). Germline V gene lookup returns CDR1 SGHRS and CDR2 YFSETQ. CDR3 length equals 16 residues. The V gene lost 2 bases and the J gene lost 0 bases, with 14 bases spanning the gap. CDR3 bases: TGCGCCAGCAGCTTTACCGGGGCCACGTACCAAGAGACCCAGTACTTC. It encodes CASSFTGATYQETQYF.

V and J are TRBV10-3 and TRBJ2-1; possibly TRBD2 for D (7 bases). From germline, CDR1 is ENHRY and CDR2 SYGVKD. The germline V and J ends were trimmed by 0 bases and 8 bases, with 11 bases remaining between them. CDR3 length: 14 residues. DNA for the CDR3: TGTGCCATCAGTGAGTCTCGGGGGGCCGATGAGCAGTTCTTC. Amino acid sequence: CAISESRGADEQFF.

This clonotype was seen only a few times. The gene calls are TRBV4-1 and TRBJ1-5, with D unresolved. The CDR3 totals 16 residues. The germline V gene has CDR1 MGHRA and CDR2 YSYEKL. Trimming took 3 bases from V and 0 from J, leaving 12 bases between them. The CDR3 nucleotides are TGCGCCAGCAGCCAGAGGCAGGACCTTAGCAATCAGCCCCAGCATTTT. It specifies CASSQRQDLSNQPQHF.

This clonotype has just a few counts. V gene TRBV20-1 combines with J gene TRBJ2-5; TRBD2 matches at 9 bases. Trimming cost V 6 bases and J 5 bases; bases outside gene matches: 16. CDR1 is DFQATT and CDR2 is SNEGSKA in the germline V gene (reference sequence). The CDR3 totals 16 residues. Here the CDR3 DNA reads TGCAGTGCAACCCCTAGCGGGGCACTCGTGTGGGAGACCCAGTACTTC. This codes for CSATPSGALVWETQYF.

This clonotype has a handful of counts. The chain is built from TRBV7-9 and TRBJ2-2, with D tentatively TRBD2 (6 bases). This CDR3 region has 16 residues. The germline V and J ends were trimmed by 5 bases and 3 bases, with 16 bases remaining between them. CDR1 is SEHNR and CDR2 is FQNEAQ in the germline V gene (reference sequence). CDR3 DNA: TGTGCCAGCAGCCCCCTGGCGGGGATGGACACCGGGGAGCTGTTTTTT. This translates into CASSPLAGMDTGELFF.

The chain carries TRBV11-1 and TRBJ2-7; a possible D gene is TRBD2 (6 bases). V lost 3 bases, J lost 3 bases, and 12 bases lay in between. Germline assignment: CDR1 SGHAT and CDR2 FQDESV (reference sequence). There are 14 residues in the CDR3. For the CDR3, the DNA is TGTGCCAGCAGCTTGGGGGACTGGAGCTACGAGCAGTACGTC. This gives the protein CASSLGDWSYEQYV.

V gene TRBV15 combines with J gene TRBJ1-3; TRBD1 matches 11 bases. J was trimmed by 1 base and V by 5 bases; bases with no gene match: 1. The germline V gene has CDR1 LNHNV and CDR2 YYDKDF (reference sequence). The CDR3 length is 15 residues. CDR3 DNA: TGTGCCACCAGCGGACAGGGGGCTTCTGGAAACACCATATATTTT. It yields the protein CATSGQGASGNTIYF.